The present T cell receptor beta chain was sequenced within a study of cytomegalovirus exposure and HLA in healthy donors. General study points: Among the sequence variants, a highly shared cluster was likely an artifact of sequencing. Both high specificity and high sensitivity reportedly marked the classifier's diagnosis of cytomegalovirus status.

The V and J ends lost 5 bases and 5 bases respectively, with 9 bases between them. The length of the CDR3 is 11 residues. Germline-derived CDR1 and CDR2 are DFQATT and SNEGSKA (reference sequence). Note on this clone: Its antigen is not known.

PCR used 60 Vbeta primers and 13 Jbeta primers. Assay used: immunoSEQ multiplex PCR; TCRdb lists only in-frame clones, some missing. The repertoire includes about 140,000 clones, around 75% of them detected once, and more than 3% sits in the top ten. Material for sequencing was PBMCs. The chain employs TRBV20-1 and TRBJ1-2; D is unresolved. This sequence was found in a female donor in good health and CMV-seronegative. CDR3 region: CSAQSDYGYTF. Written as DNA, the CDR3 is TGCAGTGCTCAGTCCGATTATGGCTACACCTTC.